The 27 T cell receptor beta chains listed next were all sequenced from one sample in a study of blood T cell repertoires in COVID-19. Profiled with immunoSEQ multiplex PCR; TCRdb holds only in-frame clones, not every one. Here the sample spans approximately 75,000 clones, roughly 90% being singletons. The source material was peripheral blood. The receptors were gathered from a man aged 60 to 69 with acute or convalescent COVID-19.

The chain joins TRBV6-5 to TRBJ2-2; 7 nucleotides agree with TRBD1. CDR1 and CDR2 (germline): MNHEY, SVGAGI. The CDR3 contains 16 residues. Unmatched junction bases numbered 10, after V lost 3 bases and J lost 6 bases. The CDR3 spells CASSYYKTGLAGELFF. Written as DNA, the CDR3 is TGTGCCAGCAGTTATTACAAGACAGGGCTAGCCGGGGAGCTGTTTTTT.

The rearrangement joins TRBV20-1 to TRBJ2-7; D remains unclear. Germline CDR1 reads DFQATT; CDR2 reads SNEGSKA (reference sequence). Trimming cost V 1 base and J 5 bases, with 3 bases left between them. The CDR3 totals 10 residues. CDR3 bases: TGCAGTGCTAGAGGCGACGAGCAGTACTTC. Translated, it gives CSARGDEQYF.

The V and J genes are TRBV11-2 and TRBJ1-3; TRBD1 is a possible D gene (6 bases). Germline V gives CDR1 SGHAT, CDR2 FQNNGV. V was shortened by 1 base and J by 0 bases, with 13 bases between the two germline ends. This CDR3 has 17 residues. The CDR3 DNA sequence: TGTGCCAGCAGCTTAGGGGGACACCGGTACTCTGGAAACACCATATATTTT. Translated, it gives CASSLGGHRYSGNTIYF.

This chain joins TRBV4-1 and TRBJ1-1, with 7 bases fitting TRBD1. V lost 3 bases and J lost 1; bases outside the gene matches: 2. CDR1 and CDR2 (germline): MGHRA, YSYEKL. CDR3 length: 14 residues. CDR3 amino acids: CASSHHRGNTEAFF. CDR3 in DNA: TGCGCCAGCAGCCACCACAGGGGGAACACTGAAGCTTTCTTT.

The chain joins TRBV19 to TRBJ2-2; 13 bases match TRBD2. Germline CDR1 reads LNHDA; CDR2 reads SQIVND (reference sequence). Unmatched junction bases numbered 8, after V lost 7 bases and J lost 3 bases. The CDR3 covers 17 residues. The CDR3 loop reads CASNALAGGPDTGELFF. The CDR3 region has the DNA TGTGCCAGTAATGCACTAGCGGGAGGGCCTGACACCGGGGAGCTGTTTTTT.

V and J are TRBV10-3 and TRBJ1-6, with 7 bases matching TRBD1. The J segment lost 7 bases and the V segment lost 7 bases, leaving 7 bases of the junction unmatched. The CDR3 is 14 amino acids. Germline loops: CDR1 ENHRY, CDR2 SYGVKD. CDR3 residues: CAINKGQTNSPLHF. In DNA, the CDR3 is TGTGCCATCAACAAGGGACAGACGAATTCACCCCTCCACTTT.

The chain links TRBV5-6 to TRBJ1-1; possible D gene TRBD1, 6 bases. With 3 bases removed from V and 3 bases from J, the gap between germline ends came to 18 bases. CDR1 SGHDT and CDR2 YYEEEE come from the germline V gene. The CDR3 extends over 16 amino acids. The CDR3: CASSSTGTTRDTEAFF. The CDR3 nucleotides are TGTGCCAGCAGCTCTACCGGGACAACACGGGACACTGAAGCTTTCTTT.

This sequence joins TRBV5-1 and TRBJ2-1; D is possibly TRBD2 (6 bases). The CDR3 sequence is 15 residues long. V lost 0 bases and J 10 bases, leaving 17 bases between the germline ends. Germline V gene data show CDR1 as SGHRS and CDR2 as YFSETQ. This CDR3 reads CASSLASGNSGEQFF. CDR3 DNA: TGCGCCAGCAGCTTGGCCTCGGGAAATAGCGGCGAGCAGTTCTTC.

This clone was seen a single time. The chain is built from TRBV18 and TRBJ2-3, with 8 nucleotides matching TRBD2. In germline, CDR1 is KGHSH, CDR2 LQKENI. This CDR3 spans 15 amino acids. J was trimmed by 4 bases and V by 4 bases; bases with no gene match: 7. The CDR3 sequence: CASSRMRGDADTQYF. Written as DNA, the CDR3 is TGTGCCAGCTCACGAATGCGGGGGGACGCAGATACGCAGTATTTT.

This clone turned up a few times. The J gene is TRBJ1-1, the V gene TRBV29-1; 8 nucleotides match TRBD1. Germline V gene sequence: CDR1 SQVTM, CDR2 ANQGSEA. The CDR3 contains 15 residues. Losses at the gene ends were 4 bases for V and 4 bases for J; bases not matched to a gene: 11. The CDR3 reads CSVVGQGVAGTEAFF. The CDR3 region has the DNA TGCAGCGTTGTAGGACAGGGAGTTGCGGGCACTGAAGCTTTCTTT.

This chain uses TRBV5-1 with TRBJ1-4, with a weak D call TRBD1 (5 bases). Germline CDR1 is SGHRS and CDR2 is YFSETQ. V lost 4 bases to trimming and J lost 7 bases, with 14 bases between them. The CDR3 covers 14 residues. The CDR3 nucleotides read TGCGCCAGCAGCCAGCAGGGTGGGGTTGAAAAACTGTTTTTT. Its translation: CASSQQGGVEKLFF.

V gene TRBV30 combines with J gene TRBJ2-6; maybe TRBD1 (5 bases). Germline V gives CDR1 GTSNPN, CDR2 SVGIG (reference sequence). V was clipped by 2 bases and J by 4 bases, with 12 bases between them. The CDR3 loop spans 15 amino acids. This chain's CDR3 is CAWSQGAYGANVLTF. The CDR3 coding sequence is TGTGCCTGGAGTCAAGGGGCTTACGGGGCCAACGTCCTGACTTTC.

The chain combines TRBV5-1 with TRBJ2-7, with 10 bases lining up with TRBD1. The length of the CDR3 is 15 residues. Trimming at V came to 4 bases and at J to 2 bases, leaving 6 bases not matched to a gene. Germline CDR1 reads SGHRS; CDR2 reads YFSETQ. The CDR3 sequence is CASSLGTGVAYEQYF. In nucleotides, the CDR3 is TGCGCCAGCAGCCTTGGGACAGGGGTAGCCTACGAGCAGTACTTC.

This chain uses TRBV5-8 with TRBJ2-5; TRBD2 aligns across 12 bases. Germline CDR1 SGHTS, CDR2 YDEGEE. Trimming removed 3 bases from V and 5 bases from J; junction bases left unmatched: 5. The CDR3 is made up of 15 amino acids. The CDR3 sequence is CASSSGLAGWETQYF. In nucleotides, the CDR3 is TGTGCCAGCAGCTCCGGACTAGCGGGGTGGGAGACCCAGTACTTC.

The V gene is TRBV20-1, the J gene TRBJ1-1; 7 bases agree with TRBD1. The CDR3 covers 12 residues. The V and J ends lost 3 bases and 5 bases, in that order; junction bases with no gene match: 3. Germline CDR1 and CDR2: DFQATT and SNEGSKA (reference sequence). CDR3 DNA sequence: TGCAGTGCTAGTCAGGGGGTTACTGAAGCTTTCTTT. Its protein is CSASQGVTEAFF.

The rearrangement uses TRBV5-6 and TRBJ1-6, with TRBD1 matching over 8 bases. V dropped 4 bases and J dropped 2; count of bases not matched to a gene: 2. The CDR3 consists of 15 residues. Germline CDR1 and CDR2: SGHDT and YYEEEE. For the CDR3, the DNA is TGTGCCAGCAGCCCCAGGGGGCCCTATAATTCACCCCTCCACTTT. It encodes CASSPRGPYNSPLHF.

This clone was seen only a few times. The V call is TRBV7-6, the J call TRBJ1-4, with D unclear. The V and J ends lost 4 bases and 8 bases respectively, with 8 bases between them. The CDR3 runs to 12 residues. Germline values: CDR1 SGHVS, CDR2 FNYEAQ. DNA for the CDR3: TGTGCCAGCAGCTCCCGAGGAGAAAAACTGTTTTTT. Protein: CASSSRGEKLFF.

The chain joins TRBV10-3 to TRBJ2-3, with D uncertain. The V gene lost 6 bases and the J gene lost 2 bases, with 9 bases spanning the gap. CDR3 size: 13 residues. CDR1 is ENHRY, CDR2 SYGVKD, per germline. The CDR3 region is CAIREANTDTQYF. The CDR3 region has the DNA TGTGCCATCAGAGAGGCTAACACAGATACGCAGTATTTT.

V gene TRBV28 combines with J gene TRBJ1-2; D remains ambiguous. The CDR3 has 15 residues. From germline, CDR1 is MDHEN and CDR2 SYDVKM. V dropped 7 bases and J dropped 4 bases, with 19 bases sitting between them. The CDR3, as DNA: TGTGCCAGCATCCCTTCTCACGCGAGGGCCTATGGCTACACCTTC. Residues: CASIPSHARAYGYTF.

The CDR3: CASSEFLLAGSTDTQYF. CDR3 DNA: TGTGCCAGCAGTGAGTTTCTACTAGCGGGTAGTACAGATACGCAGTATTTT. This chain uses TRBV6-1 with TRBJ2-3, with TRBD2 identical over 9 bases. J was trimmed by 3 bases and V by 3 bases; bases with no gene match: 10. This CDR3 comprises 17 residues. Germline-derived CDR1 and CDR2 are MNHNS and SASEGT.

V usage is TRBV24-1 and J usage is TRBJ2-3; D may be TRBD1 (6 bases). The germline V gene has CDR1 KGHDR and CDR2 SFDVKD. This CDR3 has 14 amino acids. V was cut by 5 bases and J by 0 bases, with 8 bases left in between. The CDR3 spells CATSGQGSTDTQYF. DNA of the CDR3: TGTGCCACCAGTGGGCAGGGGAGCACAGATACGCAGTATTTT.

This sequence joins TRBV7-3 and TRBJ2-2; 10 nucleotides align to TRBD2. Germline lookup yields CDR1 SGHTA and CDR2 FQGTGA. The CDR3 sequence is 17 residues long. V was pared by 4 bases and J by 6 bases, with 11 bases of the junction left unmatched. The CDR3 here is CASSYPPGSGGSGELFF. The CDR3 bases are TGTGCCAGCAGCTACCCTCCGGGTAGCGGGGGGTCCGGGGAGCTGTTTTTT.

The chain has TRBV3-1 (or the pseudogene TRBV3-2) and TRBJ2-5; a possible D gene is TRBD1 (6 bases). Germline V gives CDR1 LGHDT, CDR2 YNNKEL (reference sequence). This CDR3 has 17 amino acids. V lost 4 bases to trimming and J lost 1 base, with 19 bases between them. Written as DNA, the CDR3 is TGTGCCAGCAGCCCAGGACAGTGGGGCTCCATCCAAGAGACCCAGTACTTC. Its protein product is CASSPGQWGSIQETQYF.

This sequence joins TRBV5-6 and TRBJ2-5; TRBD2 aligns across 7 bases. This CDR3 is built from 13 residues. The V segment lost 3 bases and the J segment 5 bases; nucleotides outside the gene matches: 4. Germline V CDR1 and CDR2: SGHDT, YYEEEE. The CDR3 DNA sequence: TGTGCCAGCAGCTCAGCGGGGATGGAGACCCAGTACTTC. Translating gives CASSSAGMETQYF.

The V and J genes are TRBV5-1 and TRBJ1-3; maybe TRBD1 (5 bases). V shed 0 bases and J shed 1 base, with 8 bases lying between them. There are 15 residues in the CDR3. Germline CDR1 SGHRS, CDR2 YFSETQ. The CDR3 is CASSLAAGSGNTIYF. The DNA of the CDR3 is TGCGCCAGCAGCTTGGCGGCAGGGTCTGGAAACACCATATATTTT. The full variable domain, its missing parts supplied by reference TRBV5-1 and TRBJ1-3, is KAGVTQTPRYLIKTRGQQVTLSCSPISGHRSVSWYQQTPGQGLQFLFEYFSETQRNKGNFPGRFSGRQFSNSRSEMNVSTLELGDSALYLCASSLAAGSGNTIYFGEGSWLTVV.

The V gene is TRBV5-1, the J gene TRBJ2-1, with 10 bases matching TRBD2. The V segment lost 1 base and the J segment 2 bases; nucleotides outside the gene matches: 0. Germline CDR1 reads SGHRS; CDR2 reads YFSETQ. The CDR3 has 15 residues. The CDR3 protein is CASSLTSGTYNEQFF. CDR3 DNA sequence: TGCGCCAGCAGCTTGACTAGCGGGACCTACAATGAGCAGTTCTTC.

Comments on this clone: One junction end disagrees with the germline gene, perhaps due to a read error. V usage is TRBV27 and J usage is TRBJ1-6, with D unclear. Germline V gives CDR1 MNHEY, CDR2 SMNVEV (reference sequence). The CDR3 is made up of 13 amino acids. In nucleotides, the CDR3 is TGCACCACGAAGAGCTCCTATAATTCACCCCTCCACTTT. Protein: CTTKSSYNSPLHF.